The T cell receptor beta chain described here comes from a study of CD8 T cells in ankylosing spondylitis. Whole-study findings and limits: Made up of fewer than ten highly homologous variants, a TCR beta motif appeared characteristic of ankylosing spondylitis blood. Matched ankylosing spondylitis synovial fluid reportedly contained a significantly enriched population of disease-linked clones.

The germline CDR1 and CDR2 sequences are SGHTA and FQGNSA. The V end lost 3 bases, the J end lost 1 base, and 6 bases lay between the germline ends. The CDR3 sequence is 13 residues long. Quantitative 5'-RACE with molecular barcodes generated TCR beta libraries. Using its own MiXCR run on the 5' RACE reads, TCRdb lists one record per CDR3 protein. Among under 150,000 distinct CDR3 sequences, roughly 8.8% were seen once, and the ten largest hold 7.3%. Many counts were recorded for this clonotype. Antigen unknown. The specimen was synovial fluid, either unsorted or a sorted T cell fraction (not recorded which). The sequence was collected from a male donor with ankylosing spondylitis. This chain joins TRBV7-2 and TRBJ2-5; no reliable D call. DNA of the CDR3: TGTGCCAGCAGCTTTTCCGGCCAAGAGACCCAGTACTTC. As protein: CASSFSGQETQYF.